The subject of this entry is one T cell receptor beta chain. Its antigen has not been determined. Base qualities are not provided; no much larger clone lies one nucleotide away. The run used an Illumina HiSeq 1500. TCRdb redid the processing of the public reads, applying fastp at Q25 and MiXCR, and retained in-frame beta chains. Merged by CDR3 protein, the rows form single entries marked with the most common genes and DNA. The sample table holds 150,000 to 200,000 distinct CDR3 sequences, of which over 15% were seen once. Jointly, the top ten make up around 19% of the sample. This record belongs to a study of T cell repertoires in cytomegalovirus infection (dated by TCRdb to about 2019). Context from the whole study: Donor HLA type was relevant to the analysis, because carriage of CMV infection together with the matching HLA type was indicated by public TCR beta signatures.

Results the study describes overall, beyond this receptor: Carriers of CMV infection plus the relevant HLA type were discriminated by the cumulative frequency of public TCR beta family members in the study cohort and in an independent roughly 400-donor cohort. The ex vivo response was dominated by HLA-C-restricted CMV-specific TCR beta clonotypes, and the single most frequent clonotype in two of eight donors was supplied by these HLA-C-restricted clonotypes.

CDR1 and CDR2 are read off the germline V gene as SGHTA and FQGNSA. The CDR3 goes from the cysteine to the phenylalanine over 14 residues. Only the CDR3 DNA is retained, 42 bases long and in frame from the first base. V is shortened by 4 bases, J by 5 bases, and the region joining them spans 12 bases. What was sequenced was CD8+ T cells from PBMCs. This TCR came from a human donor in good health (CMV status not recorded). Some clones in this sample may be carry-over from other donors' samples. Here the chain combines TRBV7-2 and TRBJ1-5; there is no confident call for the D gene. The DNA reads as follows: TGTGCCAGCAGCTCCACCGAAGCCCATCAGCCCCAGCATTTT. Its coded protein is CASSSTEAHQPQHF.